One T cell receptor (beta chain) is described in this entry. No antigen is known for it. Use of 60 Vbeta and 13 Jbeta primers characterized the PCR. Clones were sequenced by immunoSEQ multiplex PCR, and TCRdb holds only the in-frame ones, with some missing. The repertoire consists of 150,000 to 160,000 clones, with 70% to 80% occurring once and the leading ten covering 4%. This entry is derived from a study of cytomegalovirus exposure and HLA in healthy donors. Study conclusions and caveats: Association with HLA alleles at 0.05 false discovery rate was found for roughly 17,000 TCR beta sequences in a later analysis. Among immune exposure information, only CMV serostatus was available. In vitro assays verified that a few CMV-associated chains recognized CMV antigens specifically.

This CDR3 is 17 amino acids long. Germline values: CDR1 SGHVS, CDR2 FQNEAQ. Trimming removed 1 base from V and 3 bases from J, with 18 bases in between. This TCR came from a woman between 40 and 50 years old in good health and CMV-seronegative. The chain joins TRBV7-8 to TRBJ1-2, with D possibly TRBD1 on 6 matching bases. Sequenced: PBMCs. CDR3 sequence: CASSLVGRGAKDYGYTF. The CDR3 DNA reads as TGTGCCAGCAGCTTAGTCGGGAGGGGGGCCAAGGACTATGGCTACACCTTC.